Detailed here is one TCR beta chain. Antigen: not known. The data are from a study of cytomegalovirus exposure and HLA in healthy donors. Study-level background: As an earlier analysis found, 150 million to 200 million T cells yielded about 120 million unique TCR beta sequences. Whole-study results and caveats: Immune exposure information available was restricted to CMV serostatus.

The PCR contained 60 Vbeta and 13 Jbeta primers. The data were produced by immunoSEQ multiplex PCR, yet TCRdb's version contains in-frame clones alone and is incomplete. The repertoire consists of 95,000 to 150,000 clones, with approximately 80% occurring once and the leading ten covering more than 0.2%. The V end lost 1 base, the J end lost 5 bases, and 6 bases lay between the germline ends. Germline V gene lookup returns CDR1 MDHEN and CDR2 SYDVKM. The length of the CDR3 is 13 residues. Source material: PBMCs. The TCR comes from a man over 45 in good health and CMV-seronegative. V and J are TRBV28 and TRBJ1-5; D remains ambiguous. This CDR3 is CASSLSLDQPQHF. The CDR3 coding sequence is TGTGCCAGCAGTTTATCACTTGATCAGCCCCAGCATTTT.